This T cell receptor (beta chain) was identified in a study of beta chain features in type 1 diabetes. Background on the study: Age and gender were similar between patients and healthy donors, as were cell yields. Across the samples, some 99 million sorted cells were examined in total. Overall study findings and caveats: Compared with healthy donors, patients appeared to share more similar naive, central memory and regulatory TCRB repertoires. PCR might favor shorter templates, equally in patients and controls.

Expressed TCRB transcripts were sequenced because the entire RNA isolate underwent reverse transcription. The assay was immunoSEQ multiplex PCR, and TCRdb's table has in-frame clones only and misses some. The sample holds a few hundred thousand clones, approximately 15% seen once. This clone was found a few times. Its antigen is still unknown. The receptor was derived from a man aged 30 to 45 in good health. The sample consisted of central memory CD4+ T cells from blood.

The CDR3 nucleotides are TGCAGCGTTGAAGATAGGCGAGGGCGAGGGGTCACAGATACGCAGTATTTT. Protein: CSVEDRRGRGVTDTQYF. The rearrangement joins TRBV29-1 to TRBJ2-3; D might be TRBD1 or TRBD2, each matching 5 bases. V was clipped by 0 bases and J by 2 bases, with 18 bases between them. CDR3 length: 17 amino acids. Germline lookup yields CDR1 SQVTM and CDR2 ANQGSEA.